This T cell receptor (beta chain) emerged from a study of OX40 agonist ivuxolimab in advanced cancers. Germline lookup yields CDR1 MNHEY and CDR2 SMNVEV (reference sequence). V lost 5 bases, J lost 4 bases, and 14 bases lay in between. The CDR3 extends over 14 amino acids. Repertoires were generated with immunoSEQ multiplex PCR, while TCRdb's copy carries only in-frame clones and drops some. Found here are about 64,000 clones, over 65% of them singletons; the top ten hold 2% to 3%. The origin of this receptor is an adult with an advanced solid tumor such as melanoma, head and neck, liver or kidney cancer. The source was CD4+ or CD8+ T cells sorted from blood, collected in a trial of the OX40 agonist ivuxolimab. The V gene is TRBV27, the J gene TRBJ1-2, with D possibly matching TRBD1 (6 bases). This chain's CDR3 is CASSPYRERYGYTF. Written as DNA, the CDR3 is TGTGCCAGCAGTCCCTACAGGGAGCGCTATGGCTACACCTTC.